A single sample gave rise to the 12 T cell receptor beta chains below, sequenced in a study of control samples from healthy donors and cancer patients (dated by TCRdb to about 2020). Receptor amplification or capture employed the immunoSEQ multiplex PCR assay. The immuneACCESS repertoire file appears here via TCRdb, limited to in-frame rearrangements. These files lack a portion of the clones; in checked studies, under half of the deficit traces to unresolved V genes, and the cause of the others is not known. The sample data list 150,000 or so clones, and roughly 88% of these were observed just once. 1.7% of the sample goes to the ten largest clones. Specimen: blood. These receptors were collected from a man aged 18 to 35 in good health.

The chain links TRBV19 to TRBJ1-2, with unresolved D. CDR1 is LNHDA and CDR2 is SQIVND in the germline V gene (reference sequence). CDR3 length equals 12 residues. The V end lost 4 bases, the J end lost 3 bases, and 6 bases lay between the germline ends. The CDR3 protein is CASSTGDYGYTF. CDR3 in DNA: TGTGCCAGTAGTACTGGGGACTATGGCTACACCTTC.

The chain joins TRBV19 to TRBJ1-6; D is ambiguous. Trimming left V 5 bases short and J 7 bases short, with 9 bases between. The germline gives CDR1 LNHDA, CDR2 SQIVND (reference sequence). The CDR3 has 13 residues. The DNA of the CDR3 is TGTGCCAGTAGTCTTTCTGGGAATTCACCCCTCCACTTT. Protein: CASSLSGNSPLHF.

The chain links TRBV7-2 to TRBJ2-1, with a tentative D call TRBD1 (6 bases). The CDR3 has 13 residues. Germline CDR1 and CDR2: SGHTA and FQGNSA. Between the trimmed V and J ends, which lost 7 bases and 8 bases, there was a span of 15 bases. The CDR3, as DNA: TGTGCCAGCACCCTGGGGGCGGGTGATGAGCAGTTCTTC. This gives the protein CASTLGAGDEQFF.

V gene TRBV5-5 combines with J gene TRBJ2-6; 7 nucleotides align to TRBD1. Germline CDR1 and CDR2: SGHKS and YYEKEE (reference sequence). Losses at the gene ends were 4 bases for V and 3 bases for J; bases not matched to a gene: 19. The CDR3 length is 20 residues. The CDR3, as DNA: TGTGCCAGCAGCCAGGGGGACAGACCTAGACCCGGCTTTGGGGCCAACGTCCTGACTTTC. Protein: CASSQGDRPRPGFGANVLTF.

Here the CDR3 reads CASSLLEPTAEKLFF. The CDR3 nucleotides read TGTGCCAGCAGCTTGCTAGAGCCGACGGCAGAAAAACTGTTTTTT. The chain joins TRBV7-9 to TRBJ1-4, with no clear D. The V gene's germline CDR1 is SEHNR and CDR2 FQNEAQ (reference sequence). The V gene lost 3 bases and the J gene lost 8 bases, with 16 bases spanning the gap. This CDR3 has 15 amino acids.

J is TRBJ1-2 and V is TRBV7-3, with D maybe TRBD1 (6 bases). CDR1 SGHTA and CDR2 FQGTGA come from the germline V gene. This CDR3 has 12 amino acids. Trimming took off 5 bases at V and 8 bases at J, with 12 bases between the two ends. CDR3 residues: CASSLGTQGYTF. CDR3 nucleotides: TGTGCCAGCAGCCTCGGGACACAGGGCTACACCTTC.

The chain couples TRBV30 to TRBJ1-4; the D gene is possibly TRBD1 (5 bases). Looked up from germline, CDR1 is GTSNPN and CDR2 is SVGIG (reference sequence). CDR3 size: 13 residues. V was cut by 2 bases and J by 5 bases, with 9 bases left in between. CDR3 amino acids: CAWSSGLNEKLFF. The CDR3 DNA follows: TGTGCCTGGAGTTCGGGGCTCAATGAAAAACTGTTTTTT.

V is TRBV2 and J is TRBJ2-5, with 7 bases identical to TRBD1. CDR3 length: 14 amino acids. Germline V gene data show CDR1 as SNHLY and CDR2 as FYNNEI. The junction had 7 bases not matched to a gene; V was cut back by 6 bases and J by 3 bases. The CDR3 coding sequence is TGTGCCAGCAGGGGCGACAGGGTCGAAGAGACCCAGTACTTC. Its protein is CASRGDRVEETQYF.

There are a few counts of this clone. The genes are TRBV5-1 and TRBJ2-5, with 13 bases fitting TRBD2. V lost 4 bases to trimming and J lost 7 bases; unmatched junction nucleotides: 7. The CDR3 is 15 residues long. Germline-derived CDR1 and CDR2 are SGHRS and YFSETQ. The CDR3 spells CASSKTSGGLMTQYF. DNA of the CDR3: TGCGCCAGCAGCAAGACTAGCGGGGGGCTCATGACCCAGTACTTC.

The genes are TRBV19 and TRBJ1-5, with D tentatively TRBD1 (5 bases). There are 14 residues in the CDR3. In germline, CDR1 is LNHDA, CDR2 SQIVND (reference sequence). V was pared by 6 bases and J by 2 bases, with 11 bases between. CDR3 amino acids: CASRVREGNQPQHF. The DNA for the CDR3 is TGTGCCAGTAGAGTCAGGGAGGGCAATCAGCCCCAGCATTTT.

V and J are TRBV4-2 and TRBJ1-3, with D possibly TRBD1 on 6 matching bases. Trimming pared 1 base from V and 2 bases from J, leaving 12 bases between. This CDR3 is 16 amino acids long. Looked up from germline, CDR1 is LGHNA and CDR2 is YNFKEQ. CDR3 sequence reads: CASSQADSRPGNTIYF. The CDR3 DNA reads TGTGCCAGCAGCCAAGCGGACAGCCGACCTGGAAACACCATATATTTT.

In the case of this clone: The germline gene is not matched at one end of the junction; a read error may be the cause. The chain carries TRBV7-2 and TRBJ1-1, with TRBD1 as a possible D gene (6 bases). The CDR3 loop spans 14 amino acids. Looked up from germline, CDR1 is SGHTA and CDR2 is FQGNSA. This CDR3 is CASSLGGGNTEAFF. CDR3 in DNA: TGTGCCAGCAGTTTAGGGGGAGGGAACACTGAAGCTTTCTTT.